This is a list of T cell receptor beta chains from one sample in a study of early T cells in non-severe SARS-CoV-2 infection. TCRdb ran MiXCR on the 5' RACE reads and lists one entry per CDR3 protein. The table lists roughly 58,000 distinct CDR3 sequences, around a tenth of them singletons. Sequencing was done on a sample of whole blood. These receptors were collected from an adult who was a healthcare worker with PCR-confirmed SARS-CoV-2 infection or an uninfected control (not recorded which). Each CDR3 is given with its conserved first and last residue. The order of the fields is clone size, J gene, V gene, D gene, CDR3 DNA, CDR3 protein. D genes are given only for firm matches. Some rows mark clone size as missing; the rest say once, few, many or name a class of expanded clone.

clone_size: -; j_call: TRBJ1-5; v_call: TRBV29-1; d_call: -; cdr3_nt: TGCAGCGTTAGCCAGGTCCGGGGTCAGCCCCAGCATTTT; cdr3_aa: CSVSQVRGQPQHF
clone_size: once; j_call: TRBJ2-7; v_call: TRBV5-1; d_call: -; cdr3_nt: TGCGCCAGCAGCTTGGCGGGGAACGAGCAGTACTTC; cdr3_aa: CASSLAGNEQYF
clone_size: -; j_call: TRBJ1-2; v_call: TRBV20-1; d_call: -; cdr3_nt: TGCAGTGCTAGACCGGACAGCCAAACCTCATATGGCTACACCTTC; cdr3_aa: CSARPDSQTSYGYTF
clone_size: -; j_call: TRBJ2-7; v_call: TRBV7-9; d_call: TRBD1; cdr3_nt: TGTGCCAGCAGCGACCGGGACAGAACGGACTACGAGCAGTACTTC; cdr3_aa: CASSDRDRTDYEQYF
clone_size: few; j_call: TRBJ2-3; v_call: TRBV5-6; d_call: -; cdr3_nt: TGTGCCAGCAACGGCCCCACAGATACGCAGTATTTT; cdr3_aa: CASNGPTDTQYF
clone_size: -; j_call: TRBJ2-1; v_call: TRBV7-9; d_call: TRBD1; cdr3_nt: TGTGCCAGCAGCCCGGGACAGGGTTGGGATGAGCAGTTCTTC; cdr3_aa: CASSPGQGWDEQFF
clone_size: many; j_call: TRBJ1-1; v_call: TRBV4-1; d_call: TRBD1; cdr3_nt: TGCGCCAGCAGAGTGACAGGGTCGGACACTGAAGCTTTCTTT; cdr3_aa: CASRVTGSDTEAFF
clone_size: -; j_call: TRBJ2-5; v_call: TRBV29-1; d_call: TRBD1; cdr3_nt: TGCAGCGCCGCACAGGGGGAAGAGACCCAGTACTTC; cdr3_aa: CSAAQGEETQYF
clone_size: -; j_call: TRBJ2-1; v_call: TRBV21-1; d_call: -; cdr3_nt: TGTGCCAGCAGCAAAGAAGGGGGTAAGGCCCAAATCAATGAGCAGTTCTTC; cdr3_aa: CASSKEGGKAQINEQFF
clone_size: -; j_call: TRBJ1-6; v_call: TRBV30; d_call: -; cdr3_nt: TGTGCCTGGAGACAACCCGGGGGGAATTCACCCCTCCACTTT; cdr3_aa: CAWRQPGGNSPLHF
clone_size: -; j_call: TRBJ2-3; v_call: TRBV3-1; d_call: -; cdr3_nt: TGTGCCAGCAGCCATGAACGGCAGGACAACACAGATACGCAGTATTTT; cdr3_aa: CASSHERQDNTDTQYF
clone_size: -; j_call: TRBJ2-2; v_call: TRBV7-3; d_call: -; cdr3_nt: TGTGCCAGCAGCCCGCAATCCGGGACCGGGGAGCTGTTTTTT; cdr3_aa: CASSPQSGTGELFF
clone_size: -; j_call: TRBJ1-1; v_call: TRBV6-6; d_call: -; cdr3_nt: TGTGCCAGCAGTGTCCCCGAAACTGAAGCTTTCTTT; cdr3_aa: CASSVPETEAFF
clone_size: few; j_call: TRBJ2-2; v_call: TRBV5-1; d_call: -; cdr3_nt: TGCGCCAGCAGCCTGACAGGAAGGTTCTCCGGGGAGCTGTTTTTT; cdr3_aa: CASSLTGRFSGELFF
clone_size: many; j_call: TRBJ1-2; v_call: TRBV12-3/TRBV12-4; d_call: -; cdr3_nt: TGTGCCAGCCAACAAGTAAAACCCTATGGCTACACCTTC; cdr3_aa: CASQQVKPYGYTF
clone_size: -; j_call: TRBJ2-7; v_call: TRBV6-5; d_call: -; cdr3_nt: TGTGCCAGCAAAGTGGGGCGGGAAGGATCCTACGAGCAGTACTTC; cdr3_aa: CASKVGREGSYEQYF
clone_size: few; j_call: TRBJ1-3; v_call: TRBV7-5; d_call: -; cdr3_nt: -; cdr3_aa: CISVPEACESSGNTIYF
clone_size: many; j_call: TRBJ1-5; v_call: TRBV12-3/TRBV12-4; d_call: -; cdr3_nt: TGTGCCAGCAGTTTAAAGGCAGGGGGCAATCAGCCCCAGCATTTT; cdr3_aa: CASSLKAGGNQPQHF
clone_size: few; j_call: TRBJ2-7; v_call: TRBV4-1; d_call: TRBD2; cdr3_nt: TGCGCCAGCAGCCAAGACACCCGCGGGAGCATTCTCGGCGAGCAGTACTTC; cdr3_aa: CASSQDTRGSILGEQYF
clone_size: once; j_call: TRBJ2-5; v_call: TRBV29-1; d_call: TRBD2; cdr3_nt: TGCAGCGTGGAGCGGGGCCGGGAGACCCAGTACTTC; cdr3_aa: CSVERGRETQYF
clone_size: many; j_call: TRBJ2-7; v_call: TRBV20-1; d_call: -; cdr3_nt: TGCAGCGCAAGGGGAGCGGTCTACGAGCAGTACTTC; cdr3_aa: CSARGAVYEQYF
clone_size: -; j_call: TRBJ2-7; v_call: TRBV4-1; d_call: -; cdr3_nt: TGCGCCAGCAGCCAGGGACGGGGCCTAAGTCGCTGGGAGCAGTACTTC; cdr3_aa: CASSQGRGLSRWEQYF
clone_size: many; j_call: TRBJ2-3; v_call: TRBV5-1; d_call: TRBD2; cdr3_nt: TGCGCCAGCAGCTGGCCCCGTAGCGGGGGGGCTGGAGATACGCAGTATTTT; cdr3_aa: CASSWPRSGGAGDTQYF
clone_size: few; j_call: TRBJ2-7; v_call: TRBV6-1; d_call: TRBD1; cdr3_nt: TGTGCCAGCAGTCGCCTGACAGGGGGCTGGTACGAGCAGTACTTC; cdr3_aa: CASSRLTGGWYEQYF
clone_size: -; j_call: TRBJ1-1; v_call: TRBV28; d_call: -; cdr3_nt: TGTGCCAGCTTCCCCGTTCGGGGCCTTCGGAACACTGAAGCTTTCTTT; cdr3_aa: CASFPVRGLRNTEAFF
clone_size: many; j_call: TRBJ2-4; v_call: TRBV20-1; d_call: -; cdr3_nt: TGCAGTGCTAAGCAGGGATTTAAAAACATTCAGTACTTC; cdr3_aa: CSAKQGFKNIQYF
clone_size: -; j_call: TRBJ2-7; v_call: TRBV20-1; d_call: TRBD1; cdr3_nt: TGCAGTGCTCGAGGGACAGATACCTACGAGCAGTACTTC; cdr3_aa: CSARGTDTYEQYF
clone_size: few; j_call: TRBJ1-1; v_call: TRBV7-6; d_call: -; cdr3_nt: TGTGCCAGCAGCTTGACAGGACCGACTGAAGCTTTCTTT; cdr3_aa: CASSLTGPTEAFF
clone_size: many; j_call: TRBJ2-3; v_call: TRBV12-3/TRBV12-4; d_call: TRBD1; cdr3_nt: TGTGCCAGCAGTTTGCGAGGGACAGTCACAGATACGCAGTATTTT; cdr3_aa: CASSLRGTVTDTQYF
clone_size: many; j_call: TRBJ1-4; v_call: TRBV20-1; d_call: -; cdr3_nt: TGCAGTGCTAGAGATTCCCTGCGGGGAACAACTAATGAAAAACTGTTTTTT; cdr3_aa: CSARDSLRGTTNEKLFF
clone_size: few; j_call: TRBJ1-4; v_call: TRBV2; d_call: -; cdr3_nt: TGTGCCAGCAGAGAACAGGGTGCTAATGAAAAACTGTTTTTT; cdr3_aa: CASREQGANEKLFF
clone_size: -; j_call: TRBJ2-5; v_call: TRBV19; d_call: -; cdr3_nt: TGTGCCAGTAGTAGGAGGGTAGAGACCCAGTACTTC; cdr3_aa: CASSRRVETQYF
clone_size: many; j_call: TRBJ2-1; v_call: TRBV3-1; d_call: -; cdr3_nt: TGTGCCAGCAGCCAGATAGAGGGTGAGCAGTTCTTC; cdr3_aa: CASSQIEGEQFF
clone_size: -; j_call: TRBJ2-2; v_call: TRBV28; d_call: -; cdr3_nt: TGTGCCAGCAGTTTATTCACTATCCCCGGGGAGCTGTTTTTT; cdr3_aa: CASSLFTIPGELFF
clone_size: many; j_call: TRBJ1-1; v_call: TRBV19; d_call: -; cdr3_nt: TGTGCCAGTAGTATATGGGGGAACACTGAAGCTTTCTTT; cdr3_aa: CASSIWGNTEAFF
clone_size: many; j_call: TRBJ1-5; v_call: TRBV6-6; d_call: -; cdr3_nt: TGTGCCAGCAGTTACTCTGAGAGTAATCAGCCCCAGCATTTT; cdr3_aa: CASSYSESNQPQHF
clone_size: -; j_call: TRBJ2-5; v_call: TRBV7-9; d_call: -; cdr3_nt: TGTGCCAGCAGCAAAGACTGGGCAGAGACCCAGTACTTC; cdr3_aa: CASSKDWAETQYF
clone_size: -; j_call: TRBJ1-4; v_call: TRBV7-2; d_call: TRBD1; cdr3_nt: TGTGCCAGCAGCCCCGACAGGGGCAATGAAAAACTGTTTTTT; cdr3_aa: CASSPDRGNEKLFF
clone_size: -; j_call: TRBJ2-1; v_call: TRBV6-2/TRBV6-3; d_call: TRBD2; cdr3_nt: TGTGCCAGCAGAAGGACTAGCGGGAGTGGTCGTAGTGAGCAGTTCTTC; cdr3_aa: CASRRTSGSGRSEQFF
clone_size: -; j_call: TRBJ2-5; v_call: TRBV11-1; d_call: -; cdr3_nt: TGTGCCAGCAGCTTACAAGAGGAGACCCAGTACTTC; cdr3_aa: CASSLQEETQYF
clone_size: many; j_call: TRBJ1-1; v_call: TRBV27; d_call: -; cdr3_nt: TGTGCCAGCAGACGAACAGGGCCCACTGAAGCTTTCTTT; cdr3_aa: CASRRTGPTEAFF
clone_size: many; j_call: TRBJ2-1; v_call: TRBV2; d_call: -; cdr3_nt: TGTGCCAGCAGTGAACGAGGGGCTAGCTCCTACAATGAGCAGTTCTTC; cdr3_aa: CASSERGASSYNEQFF
clone_size: many; j_call: TRBJ1-1; v_call: TRBV7-9; d_call: -; cdr3_nt: TGTGCCAGCAGCTTCACGGGCCCCAGCACTGAAGCTTTCTTT; cdr3_aa: CASSFTGPSTEAFF
clone_size: -; j_call: TRBJ2-3; v_call: TRBV9; d_call: TRBD2; cdr3_nt: TGTGCCAGCAGCCCCCAGGCGGGAGGCACAGATACGCAGTATTTT; cdr3_aa: CASSPQAGGTDTQYF
clone_size: once; j_call: TRBJ2-3; v_call: TRBV29-1; d_call: TRBD2; cdr3_nt: TGCAGCGCCTGGGGACTAGCTGTGGGGGAAACCGCCACAGATACGCAGTATTTT; cdr3_aa: CSAWGLAVGETATDTQYF
clone_size: once; j_call: TRBJ2-7; v_call: TRBV11-1; d_call: TRBD2; cdr3_nt: TGTGCCAGCAGCCTTAGCGGGGCTACCTACGAGCAGTACTTC; cdr3_aa: CASSLSGATYEQYF
clone_size: many; j_call: TRBJ1-1; v_call: TRBV14; d_call: -; cdr3_nt: TGTGCCAGCAGCCAAGTTGGGGGACACACTGAAGCTTTCTTT; cdr3_aa: CASSQVGGHTEAFF
clone_size: few; j_call: TRBJ2-7; v_call: TRBV3-1; d_call: -; cdr3_nt: TGTGCCAGCAGCCAAGTCAAGGGGGTAATGAACCACGAGCAGTACTTC; cdr3_aa: CASSQVKGVMNHEQYF
clone_size: -; j_call: TRBJ1-2; v_call: TRBV18; d_call: TRBD1; cdr3_nt: TGTGCCAGCTCACCGACAGGGGATAACTATGGCTACACCTTC; cdr3_aa: CASSPTGDNYGYTF
clone_size: -; j_call: TRBJ2-1; v_call: TRBV7-9; d_call: TRBD1; cdr3_nt: TGTGCCAGCAGCTTAGCGAGGCCCTTCCAGGGGGCCAACAATGAGCAGTTCTTC; cdr3_aa: CASSLARPFQGANNEQFF
clone_size: few; j_call: TRBJ2-5; v_call: TRBV7-8; d_call: -; cdr3_nt: TGTGCCAGCAAGGCAGGGGCCAACTTCCAAGAGACCCAGTACTTC; cdr3_aa: CASKAGANFQETQYF
clone_size: -; j_call: TRBJ2-2; v_call: TRBV20-1; d_call: TRBD2; cdr3_nt: TGCAGTGCTAGATATCGGCTAGCGGGAGACCCGAACACCGGGGAGCTGTTTTTT; cdr3_aa: CSARYRLAGDPNTGELFF
clone_size: -; j_call: TRBJ2-3; v_call: TRBV28; d_call: -; cdr3_nt: TGTGCCAGCAGTCTGGGCGGATACACAGATACGCAGTATTTT; cdr3_aa: CASSLGGYTDTQYF
clone_size: -; j_call: TRBJ1-5; v_call: TRBV28; d_call: -; cdr3_nt: TGTGCCAGCGAGGTTCTCAATCAGCCCCAGCATTTT; cdr3_aa: CASEVLNQPQHF
clone_size: -; j_call: TRBJ2-7; v_call: TRBV20-1; d_call: TRBD2; cdr3_nt: TGCAGTGCTAGAGCCCGAGGACTAGCGGGTTACGAGCAGTACTTC; cdr3_aa: CSARARGLAGYEQYF
clone_size: few; j_call: TRBJ1-1; v_call: TRBV28; d_call: -; cdr3_nt: TGTGCCAGCAGTTTTCCAGCCGTCAATAGAGAAGCTTTCTTT; cdr3_aa: CASSFPAVNREAFF
clone_size: few; j_call: TRBJ2-7; v_call: TRBV7-6; d_call: -; cdr3_nt: TGTGCCAGCAGCTTAGGGCCGGCGGGAGAGCAGTACTTC; cdr3_aa: CASSLGPAGEQYF
clone_size: many; j_call: TRBJ1-1; v_call: TRBV25-1; d_call: -; cdr3_nt: TGTGCCAGCAGTGAAGGTTTTGGGAACACTGAAGCTTTCTTT; cdr3_aa: CASSEGFGNTEAFF
clone_size: few; j_call: TRBJ1-2; v_call: TRBV4-1; d_call: -; cdr3_nt: TGCGCCAGCAGCCCCAAGGCAGGGGAAGGCTACACCTTC; cdr3_aa: CASSPKAGEGYTF